This T cell receptor (beta chain) was identified in a study of high-grade serous ovarian cancer treatment subgroups. Study as a whole: On average, approximately 15,000 reads and 6,000 to 8,000 unique TCR beta rearrangements were obtained per sample.

Points on this clone: Its antigen is not identified.

Tumor samples were taken before definitive surgery or chemotherapy. Notes on the study in general: These tumor repertoires lack spatial information from bulk sequencing. Repertoire analysis covered CDR3 alone, not CDR1 or CDR2.

CDR3 length equals 14 residues. CDR1 and CDR2 from the germline V gene are SGHTA and FQGNSA. The junction had 6 bases not matched to a gene; V was cut back by 5 bases and J by 6 bases. Measured with immunoSEQ multiplex PCR; TCRdb has only the in-frame clones, and not every one. The table shows about 18,000 clones, with around 79% occurring only once. This chain joins TRBV7-2 and TRBJ2-1; 8 bases are a match to TRBD1. The sequence was obtained from a human donor with high-grade serous ovarian cancer. Material: tumor tissue. CDR3 amino acids: CASSRGTGLNEQFF. Here the CDR3 DNA reads TGTGCCAGCAGCCGAGGGACAGGCCTCAATGAGCAGTTCTTC.